This TCR beta chain is drawn from a study of T cell repertoires in cytomegalovirus infection. About the research overall: Recently identified HLA-C-restricted and well-studied HLA-B-restricted CMV epitopes were used. Public TCR beta signatures provided an indication of both CMV infection and a matching HLA type.

Each CDR3 protein gets one entry after TCRdb re-called the reads with MiXCR. The sample shows about 830,000 distinct CDR3 sequences, 32% of them seen only once. The CDR3 length is 13 residues. V was trimmed by 6 bases and J by 2 bases, leaving 7 bases between them. Germline V gives CDR1 KGHDR, CDR2 SFDVKD. Regarding the study as a whole: People with CMV and the relevant HLA were identified by cumulative public TCR beta family frequency. Dominant in the ex vivo response were TCR beta clonotypes restricted by HLA-C and specific for CMV.

To note about this clonotype: Its specificity is unknown.

J is TRBJ2-1 and V is TRBV24-1, with D possibly matching TRBD2 (5 bases). This clonotype was obtained from a human donor in good health (CMV status not recorded). Some clones in this sample may be carry-over from other donors' samples. The sample was cultured CD8+ T cells from PBMCs, taken from culture after CMV antigen stimulation. CDR3 sequence: CATSSSAYNEQFF. CDR3 nucleotides: TGTGCCACCAGTAGTAGCGCCTACAATGAGCAGTTCTTC.